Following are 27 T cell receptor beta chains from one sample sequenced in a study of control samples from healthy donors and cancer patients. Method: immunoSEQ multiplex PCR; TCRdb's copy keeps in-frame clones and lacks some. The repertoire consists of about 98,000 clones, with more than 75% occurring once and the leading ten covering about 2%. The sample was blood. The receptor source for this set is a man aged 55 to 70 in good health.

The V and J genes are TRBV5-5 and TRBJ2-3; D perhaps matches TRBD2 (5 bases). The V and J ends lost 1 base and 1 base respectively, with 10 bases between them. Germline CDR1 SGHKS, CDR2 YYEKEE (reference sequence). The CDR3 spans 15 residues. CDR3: CASSLRGLRTDTQYF. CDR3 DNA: TGTGCCAGCAGCTTGCGGGGATTACGCACAGATACGCAGTATTTT.

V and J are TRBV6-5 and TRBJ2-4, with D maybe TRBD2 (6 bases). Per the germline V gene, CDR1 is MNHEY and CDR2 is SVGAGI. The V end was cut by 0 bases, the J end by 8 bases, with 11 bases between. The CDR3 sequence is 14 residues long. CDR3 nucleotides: TGTGCCAGCAGTTACTCCCAGCGGGTCGACATTCAGTACTTC. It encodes CASSYSQRVDIQYF.

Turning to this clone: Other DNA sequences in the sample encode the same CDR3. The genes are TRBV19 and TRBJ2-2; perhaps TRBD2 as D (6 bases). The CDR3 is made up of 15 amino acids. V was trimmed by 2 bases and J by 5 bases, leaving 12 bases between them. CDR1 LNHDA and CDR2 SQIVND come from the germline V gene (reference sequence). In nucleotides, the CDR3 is TGTGCCAGTAGTATATTGGGGGGTCGAACCGGGGAGCTGTTTTTT. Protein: CASSILGGRTGELFF.

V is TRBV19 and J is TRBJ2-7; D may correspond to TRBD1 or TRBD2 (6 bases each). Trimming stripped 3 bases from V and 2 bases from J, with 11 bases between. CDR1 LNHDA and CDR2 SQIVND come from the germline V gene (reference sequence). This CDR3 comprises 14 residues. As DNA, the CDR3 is TGTGCCAGTAGTATCACGGGGGCGGCCTACGAGCAGTACTTC. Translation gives CASSITGAAYEQYF.

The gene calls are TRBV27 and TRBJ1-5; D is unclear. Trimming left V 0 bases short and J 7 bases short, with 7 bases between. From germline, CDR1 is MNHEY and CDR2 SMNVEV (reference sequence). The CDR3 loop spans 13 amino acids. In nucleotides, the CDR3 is TGTGCCAGCAGTTTATCGAAGCCCCAGCCCCAGCATTTT. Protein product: CASSLSKPQPQHF.

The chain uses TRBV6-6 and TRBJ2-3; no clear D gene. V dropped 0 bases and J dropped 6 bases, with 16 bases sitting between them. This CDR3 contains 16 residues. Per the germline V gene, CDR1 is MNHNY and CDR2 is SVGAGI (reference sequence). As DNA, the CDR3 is TGTGCCAGCAGTTACTCGACCTCGGCACTGGGGGATACGCAGTATTTT. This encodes CASSYSTSALGDTQYF.

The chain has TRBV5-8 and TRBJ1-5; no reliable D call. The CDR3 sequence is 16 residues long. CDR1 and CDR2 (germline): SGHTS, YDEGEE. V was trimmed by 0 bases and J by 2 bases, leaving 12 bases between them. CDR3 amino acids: CASSLADGVGNQPQHF. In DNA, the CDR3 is TGTGCCAGCAGCTTGGCCGATGGGGTCGGCAATCAGCCCCAGCATTTT.

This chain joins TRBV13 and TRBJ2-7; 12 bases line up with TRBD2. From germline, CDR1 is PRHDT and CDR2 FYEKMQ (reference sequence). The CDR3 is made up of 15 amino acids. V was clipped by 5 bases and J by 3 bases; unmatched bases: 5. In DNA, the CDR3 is TGTGCCAGCAGCCCTACTAGCGGGGGGCTCTACGAGCAGTACTTC. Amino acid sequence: CASSPTSGGLYEQYF.

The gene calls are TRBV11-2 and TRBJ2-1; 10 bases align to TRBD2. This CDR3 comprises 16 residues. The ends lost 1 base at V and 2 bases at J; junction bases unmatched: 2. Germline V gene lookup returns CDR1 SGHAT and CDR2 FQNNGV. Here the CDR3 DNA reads TGTGCCAGCAGCTTAGCTAGCGGGAGTACCTACAATGAGCAGTTCTTC. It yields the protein CASSLASGSTYNEQFF.

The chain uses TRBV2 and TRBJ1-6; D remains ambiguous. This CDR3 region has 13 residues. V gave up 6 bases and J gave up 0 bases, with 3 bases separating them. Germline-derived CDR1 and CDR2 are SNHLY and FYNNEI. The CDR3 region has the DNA TGTGCCAGCAGGAGCTCCTATAATTCACCCCTCCACTTT. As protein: CASRSSYNSPLHF.

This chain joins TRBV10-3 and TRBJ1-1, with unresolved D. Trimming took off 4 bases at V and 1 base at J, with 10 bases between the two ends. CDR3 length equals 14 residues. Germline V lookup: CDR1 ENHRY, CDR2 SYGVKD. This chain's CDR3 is CAISGSRENTEAFF. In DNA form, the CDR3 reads TGTGCCATCAGTGGGTCTAGAGAGAACACTGAAGCTTTCTTT.

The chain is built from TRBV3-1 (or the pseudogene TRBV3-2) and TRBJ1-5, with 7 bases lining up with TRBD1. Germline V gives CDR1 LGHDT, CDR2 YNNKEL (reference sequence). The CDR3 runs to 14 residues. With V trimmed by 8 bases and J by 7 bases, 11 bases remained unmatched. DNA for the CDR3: TGTGCCAGCCAGAAAGGGGGCGGCGGGCAGCCCCAGCATTTT. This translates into CASQKGGGGQPQHF.

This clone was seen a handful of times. The CDR3 DNA reads as TGTGCCAGCAGCCCTGGGCGGGTACAGCTCCACGAGCAGTACTTC. Translating it yields CASSPGRVQLHEQYF. The V and J genes are TRBV7-9 and TRBJ2-7, with D possibly matching TRBD2 (5 bases). The CDR3 has 15 amino acids. The germline V gene has CDR1 SEHNR and CDR2 FQNEAQ (reference sequence). Trimming left V 5 bases short and J 5 bases short, with 19 bases between.

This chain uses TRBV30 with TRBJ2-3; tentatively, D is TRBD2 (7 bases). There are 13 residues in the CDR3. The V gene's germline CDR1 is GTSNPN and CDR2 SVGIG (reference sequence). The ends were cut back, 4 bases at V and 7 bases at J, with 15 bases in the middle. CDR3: CAWKGGRGNTQYF. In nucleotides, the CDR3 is TGTGCCTGGAAGGGGGGGCGCGGGAATACGCAGTATTTT. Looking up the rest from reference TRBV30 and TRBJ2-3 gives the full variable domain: SQTIHQWPATLVQPVGSPLSLECTVEGTSNPNLYWYRQAAGRGLQLLFYSVGIGQISSEVPQNLSASRPQDRQFILSSKKLLLSDSGFYLCAWKGGRGNTQYFGPGTRLTVL.

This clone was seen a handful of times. The CDR3 DNA reads TGTGCCAGCAGCTTAAGGGACAGGGCGAATGAGCAGTTCTTC. As protein: CASSLRDRANEQFF. This chain links TRBV7-6 with TRBJ2-1; 9 nucleotides line up with TRBD1. With V trimmed by 2 bases and J by 7 bases, 3 bases remained unmatched. CDR3 length equals 14 residues. From germline, CDR1 is SGHVS and CDR2 FNYEAQ.

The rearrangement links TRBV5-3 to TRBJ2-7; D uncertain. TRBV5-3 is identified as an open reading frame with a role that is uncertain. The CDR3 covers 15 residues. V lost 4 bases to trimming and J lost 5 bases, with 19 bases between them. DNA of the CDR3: TGTGCCAGAAGCCTTCCAAGGCCCTGGGAAGACGAGCAGTACTTC. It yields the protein CARSLPRPWEDEQYF.

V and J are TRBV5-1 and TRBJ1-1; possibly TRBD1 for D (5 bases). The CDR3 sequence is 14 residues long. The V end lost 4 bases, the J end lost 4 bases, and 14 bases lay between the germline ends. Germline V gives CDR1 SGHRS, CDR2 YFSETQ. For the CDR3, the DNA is TGCGCCAGCAGCACTATCCTAGGGACCACTGAAGCTTTCTTT. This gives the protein CASSTILGTTEAFF.

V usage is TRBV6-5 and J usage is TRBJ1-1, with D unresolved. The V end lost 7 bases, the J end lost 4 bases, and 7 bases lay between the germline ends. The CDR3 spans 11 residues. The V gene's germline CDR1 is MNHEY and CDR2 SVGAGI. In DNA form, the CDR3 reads TGTGCCAGCATCATTGGCACTGAAGCTTTCTTT. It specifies CASIIGTEAFF.

The CDR3 nucleotides are TGTGCCAGTAGTATCGGGACTAGCGGGGGGCGGGCGACCCAGTACTTC. Its translation: CASSIGTSGGRATQYF. The J gene is TRBJ2-5, the V gene TRBV19; 15 nucleotides line up with TRBD2. Germline trimming cut 3 bases from V and 7 bases from J; bases unmatched to any gene: 6. The CDR3 has 16 residues. Germline-derived CDR1 and CDR2 are LNHDA and SQIVND (reference sequence).

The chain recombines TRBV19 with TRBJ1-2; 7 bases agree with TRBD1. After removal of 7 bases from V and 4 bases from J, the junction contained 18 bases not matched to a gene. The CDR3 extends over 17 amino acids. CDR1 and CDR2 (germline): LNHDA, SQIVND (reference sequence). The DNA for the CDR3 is TGTGCCAGTACCCAGGGGGGGGCCGGTCCCATCCTCTATGGCTACACCTTC. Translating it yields CASTQGGAGPILYGYTF.

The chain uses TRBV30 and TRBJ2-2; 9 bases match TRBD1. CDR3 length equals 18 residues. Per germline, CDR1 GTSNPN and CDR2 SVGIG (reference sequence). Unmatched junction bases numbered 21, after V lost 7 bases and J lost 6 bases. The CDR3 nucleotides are TGTGCCTTGGAAAAAGGGACAGGGTTCTCTTCTTTCTCCGGGGAGCTGTTTTTT. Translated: CALEKGTGFSSFSGELFF. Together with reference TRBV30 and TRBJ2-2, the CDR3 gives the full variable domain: SQTIHQWPATLVQPVGSPLSLECTVEGTSNPNLYWYRQAAGRGLQLLFYSVGIGQISSEVPQNLSASRPQDRQFILSSKKLLLSDSGFYLCALEKGTGFSSFSGELFFGEGSRLTVL.

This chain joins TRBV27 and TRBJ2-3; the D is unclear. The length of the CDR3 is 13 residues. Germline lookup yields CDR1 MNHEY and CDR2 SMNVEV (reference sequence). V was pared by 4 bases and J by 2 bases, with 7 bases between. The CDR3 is CASSYSPTDTQYF. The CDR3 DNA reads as TGTGCCAGCAGTTACAGTCCCACAGATACGCAGTATTTT.

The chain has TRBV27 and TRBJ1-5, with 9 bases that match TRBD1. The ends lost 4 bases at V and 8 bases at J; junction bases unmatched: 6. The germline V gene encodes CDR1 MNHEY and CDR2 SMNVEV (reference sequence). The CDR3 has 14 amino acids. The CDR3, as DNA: TGTGCCAGCAGTTGGGGACAGGGCGGAGAGCCCCAGCATTTT. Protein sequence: CASSWGQGGEPQHF.

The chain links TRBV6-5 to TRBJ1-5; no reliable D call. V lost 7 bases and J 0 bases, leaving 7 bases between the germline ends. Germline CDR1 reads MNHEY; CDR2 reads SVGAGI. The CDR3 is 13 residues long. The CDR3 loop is CASNQISNQPQHF. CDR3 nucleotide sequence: TGTGCCAGCAACCAAATTAGCAATCAGCCCCAGCATTTT.

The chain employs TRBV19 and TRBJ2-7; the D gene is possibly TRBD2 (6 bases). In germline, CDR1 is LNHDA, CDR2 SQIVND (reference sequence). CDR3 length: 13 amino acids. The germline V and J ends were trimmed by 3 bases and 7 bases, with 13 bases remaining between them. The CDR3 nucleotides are TGTGCCAGTAGTATGTGGGACTGGGGTGAGCAGTACTTC. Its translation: CASSMWDWGEQYF.

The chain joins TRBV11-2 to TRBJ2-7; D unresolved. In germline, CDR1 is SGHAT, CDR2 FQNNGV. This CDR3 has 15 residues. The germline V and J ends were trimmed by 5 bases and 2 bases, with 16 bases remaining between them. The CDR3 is CASSNLPTSTYEQYF. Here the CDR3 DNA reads TGTGCCAGCAGCAACCTGCCGACAAGTACCTACGAGCAGTACTTC.

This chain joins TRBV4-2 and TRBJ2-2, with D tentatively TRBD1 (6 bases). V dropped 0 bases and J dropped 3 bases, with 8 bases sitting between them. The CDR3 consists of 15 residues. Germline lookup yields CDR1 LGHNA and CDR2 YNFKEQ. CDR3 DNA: TGTGCCAGCAGCCAAGAACAGGGCTACACCGGGGAGCTGTTTTTT. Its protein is CASSQEQGYTGELFF.